These 9 T cell receptor beta chains share one sample of origin, sequenced in a study of T cells in Graves' hyperthyroidism and ophthalmopathy (dated by TCRdb to the late 2010s). The library was produced with multiplex PCR. These reads were obtained on an Illumina HiSeq 2000. The TCR beta CDR3 regions were amplified from RNA transcripts. The TCR CDR3 was subjected to a first round of RT-PCR using the HTBI primer set and the Qiagen OneStep RT-PCR kit. TCRdb redid the processing of the public reads, applying fastp at Q25 and MiXCR, and retained in-frame beta chains. Rows with one shared CDR3 protein collapse into an entry with the most common genes and DNA. The sample table records a few hundred thousand distinct CDR3 sequences; 20% to 30% of these occur just once. Clones ranked in the top ten supply more than 60% of the sample. The sample was blood. Receptors originate from a man aged 50-60 years with Graves' hyperthyroidism.

The V and J genes are TRBV6-1 and TRBJ2-7; 8 bases line up with TRBD1. Per germline, CDR1 MNHNS and CDR2 SASEGT. The CDR3 runs to 16 residues. The V gene end was trimmed by 6 bases and the J gene end by 2 bases; junction bases not matched to a gene: 12. The CDR3, as DNA: TGTGCCAGCAGGCGTATGCAGACAGGGGATACCTACGAGCAGTACTTC. It is translated as CASRRMQTGDTYEQYF.

The chain links TRBV6-1 to TRBJ2-7, with TRBD1 matching over 8 bases. After removal of 6 bases from V and 0 bases from J, the junction contained 16 bases not matched to a gene. This CDR3 has 18 amino acids. Germline V gene lookup returns CDR1 MNHNS and CDR2 SASEGT. DNA for the CDR3: TGTGCCAGCAGCGTCACCACAACGGCGGGGACAGGCTCCTACGAGCAGTACTTC. Protein sequence: CASSVTTTAGTGSYEQYF.

The V call is TRBV7-2, the J call TRBJ2-2; TRBD2 matches at 7 bases. Germline CDR1 reads SGHTA; CDR2 reads FQGNSA. The CDR3 spans 16 residues. V lost 5 bases, J lost 6 bases, and 12 bases stayed unmatched. CDR3 protein: CASSPTGTKASGELFF. The CDR3 DNA is TGTGCCAGCAGCCCAACCGGGACTAAGGCTTCCGGGGAGCTGTTTTTT.

This clonotype showed up just a few times. The rearrangement uses TRBV2 and TRBJ2-5; 9 nucleotides line up with TRBD1. This CDR3 is 15 amino acids long. CDR1 and CDR2 from the germline V gene are SNHLY and FYNNEI. Trimming removed 0 bases from V and 6 bases from J; junction bases left unmatched: 5. This chain's CDR3 is CASSEAHRGLKTQYF. The CDR3 region has the DNA TGTGCCAGCAGTGAAGCGCACAGGGGGCTGAAGACCCAGTACTTC.

The J gene is TRBJ1-2, the V gene TRBV6-1; weak D call: TRBD1 (5 bases). Trimming left V 7 bases short and J 4 bases short, with 16 bases between. The CDR3 runs 14 residues. Looked up from germline, CDR1 is MNHNS and CDR2 is SASEGT. This chain's CDR3 is CASNPGADRYGYTF. CDR3 DNA sequence: TGTGCCAGCAACCCCGGGGCGGACCGCTATGGCTACACCTTC.

This clonotype was detected ten times or more. The chain uses TRBV7-3 and TRBJ2-7, with a weak D call TRBD2 (6 bases). The CDR3 runs 14 residues. Germline V gene data show CDR1 as SGHTA and CDR2 as FQGTGA. V was clipped by 3 bases and J by 0 bases, with 9 bases between them. The DNA of the CDR3 is TGTGCCAGCAGCTTCGGAGGGAGCTCCTACGAGCAGTACTTC. Amino acids: CASSFGGSSYEQYF.

This clonotype was detected ten times or more. J is TRBJ1-2 and V is TRBV11-3; possible D gene TRBD1, 6 bases. Per the germline V gene, CDR1 is SGHNT and CDR2 is YENEEA. V lost 5 bases and J lost 6, with 10 bases in between. The CDR3 totals 12 residues. This CDR3 is CASSLGDNGYTF. In DNA form, the CDR3 reads TGTGCCAGCAGCCTAGGGGACAATGGCTACACCTTC.

The V call is TRBV20-1, the J call TRBJ1-4; 9 nucleotides line up with TRBD1. The germline CDR1 and CDR2 sequences are DFQATT and SNEGSKA (reference sequence). This CDR3 spans 15 amino acids. The trim removed 2 bases at V and 7 bases at J, leaving 8 bases unmatched. Written as DNA, the CDR3 is TGCAGTGCTAGAACACAGGGGGCGTCGAGTGAAAAACTGTTTTTT. The encoded protein is CSARTQGASSEKLFF.

This clonotype has a count of ten or more. This chain connects TRBV12-3 or TRBV12-4 to TRBJ2-1; D may be TRBD1 or TRBD2 (5 bases each). The CDR3 has 16 amino acids. Trimming left V 6 bases short and J 7 bases short, with 22 bases between. CDR3 residues: CASSQLGTAEGNEQFF. The CDR3, as DNA: TGTGCCAGCAGCCAGTTAGGGACCGCAGAGGGGAATGAGCAGTTCTTC.